This T cell receptor (beta chain) was recorded in a study of beta chain features in type 1 diabetes. Germline loops: CDR1 SGDLS, CDR2 YYNGEE. The CDR3 is 15 amino acids. V gave up 4 bases and J gave up 4 bases; unmatched junction bases: 6. Concerning this clone: Its specificity is unknown.

Points from the study as a whole: Type 1 diabetes patients showed a moderate but significant shortening of TCRB CDR3s in all four CD4+ subsets.

Expressed TCRB transcripts got sequenced, as all isolated RNA was reverse transcribed. TCRdb's copy holds only in-frame clones and misses some; the assay was immunoSEQ multiplex PCR. The sample lists hundreds of thousands of clones; 13% were seen once. The receptor comes from a man in his late teens or twenties with type 1 diabetes. Input material: naive CD4+ T cells from blood. V gene TRBV9 combines with J gene TRBJ2-7; TRBD1 matches at 12 bases. CDR3 sequence: CASSNGTGGRYEQYF. The CDR3 coding sequence is TGTGCCAGCAGCAACGGGACAGGGGGCCGTTACGAGCAGTACTTC. Using reference TRBV9 and TRBJ2-7 for the parts outside the CDR3, the full variable domain is DSGVTQTPKHLITATGQRVTLRCSPRSGDLSVYWYQQSLDQGLQFLIQYYNGEERAKGNILERFSAQQFPDLHSELNLSSLELGDSALYFCASSNGTGGRYEQYFGPGTRLTVT.